Listed below are T cell receptor beta chains from one sample, sequenced in a study of Graves' ophthalmopathy and Graves' hyperthyroidism. Via MiXCR, TCRdb re-called the multiplex PCR reads, giving one row per CDR3 protein. The sample contains roughly 230,000 distinct CDR3 sequences, 20% to 25% of which appear only once. Input material: peripheral blood. The receptor set was obtained from a woman aged 45-65 years with Graves' ophthalmopathy. CDR3s include the opening cysteine and the closing phenylalanine or tryptophan.

V gene: TRBV6-2/TRBV6-3
CDR3 protein: CASSYGVKHDQPQHF

V gene: TRBV3-1
CDR3 protein: CASGTGVGFF

V gene: TRBV27
CDR3 protein: CASSLSKRGSYEQYF

V gene: TRBV12-3/TRBV12-4
CDR3 protein: CASSPGLAGHETQYF

V gene: TRBV12-3/TRBV12-4
CDR3 protein: CASSGTSYTGELFF

V gene: TRBV20-1
CDR3 protein: CSANRRAYEQYF

V gene: TRBV29-1
CDR3 protein: CSVVTTHYGYTF

V gene: TRBV6-1
CDR3 protein: CASSTRGSDTEAFF

V gene: TRBV7-6
CDR3 protein: CASSSHRVRVRTDTQYF

V gene: TRBV11-2
CDR3 protein: CASSLGLRDYLYEQYF

V gene: TRBV2
CDR3 protein: CASSSQEGGGHEQYF

V gene: TRBV20-1
CDR3 protein: CSARDVAGLAGWRGETQYF

V gene: TRBV28
CDR3 protein: CASSSRGGGTETQYF

V gene: TRBV6-2/TRBV6-3
CDR3 protein: CASSLSIGPSAGELFF

V gene: TRBV2
CDR3 protein: CASSPIYQERGPSYEQYF

V gene: TRBV20-1
CDR3 protein: CSALGNTEAFF

V gene: TRBV20-1
CDR3 protein: CSAPGANYGYTF

V gene: TRBV6-4
CDR3 protein: CASSGPAPYGGAARLVAGTQYF

V gene: TRBV12-3/TRBV12-4
CDR3 protein: CASSPQRVRANTEAFF

V gene: TRBV7-9
CDR3 protein: CASSPPGRGLGGYTF

V gene: TRBV6-1
CDR3 protein: CASRASGVEETQYF

V gene: TRBV15
CDR3 protein: CATSSARTGKETQYF

V gene: TRBV27
CDR3 protein: CASSLGLAGVAETQYF

V gene: TRBV30
CDR3 protein: CAWSVGDRVYGYTF